The entry that follows covers one T cell receptor beta chain sequence. Its antigen is as yet unknown. The treatment is: oral pan-JAK inhibitor, 5-10 mg twice daily. Both CD4+ and CD8+ T cells were separated by sorting PBMCs. Isolated RNA was reverse transcribed into cDNA used as the sequencing template. Profiled with immunoSEQ multiplex PCR; TCRdb holds only in-frame clones, not every one. The data contain 180,000 or so clones, roughly 63% of them singletons. The sample comes from a study of CD8+ T cells in alopecia areata. Findings of the study overall: A great number of expanded lesional clones endured in scalp and blood during tofacitinib. Scalp clonality and expanded CD8+ clones among the top 100 fell significantly with tofacitinib.

V was trimmed by 3 bases and J by 10 bases, leaving 10 bases between them. Germline V CDR1 and CDR2: GTSNPN, SVGIG (reference sequence). This CDR3 region has 11 residues. The clonotype originates from a human donor with alopecia areata. The chain links TRBV30 to TRBJ2-1; a weak D match, TRBD2 (5 bases). The starting material was CD4+ T cells sorted from blood, obtained between weeks 55 and 65, from a patient treated with tofacitinib. The CDR3, as DNA: TGTGCCTGGAGGACTACCGCCGAGCAGTTCTTC. Residues: CAWRTTAEQFF.